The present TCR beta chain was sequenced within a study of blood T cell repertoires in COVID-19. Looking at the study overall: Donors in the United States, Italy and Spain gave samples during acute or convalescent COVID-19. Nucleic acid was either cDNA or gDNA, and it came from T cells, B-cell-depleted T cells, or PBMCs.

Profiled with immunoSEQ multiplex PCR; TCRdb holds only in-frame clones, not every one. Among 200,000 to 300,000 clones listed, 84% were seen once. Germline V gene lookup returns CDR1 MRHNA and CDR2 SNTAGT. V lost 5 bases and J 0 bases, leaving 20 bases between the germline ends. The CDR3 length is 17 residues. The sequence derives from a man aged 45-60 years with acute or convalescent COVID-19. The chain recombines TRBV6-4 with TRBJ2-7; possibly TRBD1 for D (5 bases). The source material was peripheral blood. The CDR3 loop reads CASSQLPLGAGSYEQYF. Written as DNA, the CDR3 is TGTGCCAGCAGTCAATTACCGCTTGGGGCTGGCTCCTACGAGCAGTACTTC.